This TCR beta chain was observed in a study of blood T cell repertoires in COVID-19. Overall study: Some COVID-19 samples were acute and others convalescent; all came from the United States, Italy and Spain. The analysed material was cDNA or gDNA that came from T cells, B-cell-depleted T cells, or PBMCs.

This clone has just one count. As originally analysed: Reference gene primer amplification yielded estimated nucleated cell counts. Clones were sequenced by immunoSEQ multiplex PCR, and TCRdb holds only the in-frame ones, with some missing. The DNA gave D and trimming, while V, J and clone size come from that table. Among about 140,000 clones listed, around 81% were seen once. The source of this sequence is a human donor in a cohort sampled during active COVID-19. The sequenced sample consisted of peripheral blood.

The CDR3 DNA follows: TGTGCCAGCAGCCGAGGACAGACCTTCACAGATACGCAGTATTTT. It encodes CASSRGQTFTDTQYF. The chain joins TRBV3-1 (or the pseudogene TRBV3-2) to TRBJ2-3; maybe TRBD1 (6 bases). V dropped 4 bases and J dropped 2 bases, with 13 bases sitting between them. Germline CDR1 LGHDT, CDR2 YNNKEL (reference sequence). The CDR3 consists of 15 residues.